Given below is one TCR beta chain in context. Germline values: CDR1 GTSNPN, CDR2 SVGIG (reference sequence). The CDR3 length is 13 residues. V was cut by 2 bases and J by 4 bases, with 9 bases left in between. Profiling relied on immunoSEQ multiplex PCR, and the TCRdb table lists in-frame clones only, not all of them. The sample has 100,000 to 110,000 clones; 80% to 95% are singletons. The data derive from a study of T cell responses to AZD1222 COVID-19 vaccine. The V gene is TRBV30, the J gene TRBJ1-5; D unresolved. Sequencing used peripheral blood, obtained on day 0 of AZD1222 vaccination. This receptor was obtained from an adult in good health. The CDR3 DNA reads TGTGCCTGGAGTAAGACCTCAAATCAGCCCCAGCATTTT. The encoded protein is CAWSKTSNQPQHF.